The clone carrying this T cell receptor beta chain was picked up one time. Per the authors' pipeline: Researchers report that nucleated cell counts were estimated from reference gene primer amplification. Sequencing used immunoSEQ multiplex PCR; TCRdb keeps in-frame clones, though not all of them. V, J and clone size are those of that table, while D and trimming were read from the DNA. This table has 180,000 or so clones, about 88% appearing once. Germline values: CDR1 SGHTS, CDR2 YDEGEE. The CDR3 totals 18 residues. The ends were cut back, 3 bases at V and 0 bases at J, with 20 bases in the middle. The sample comes from a study of blood T cell repertoires in COVID-19. Study background: From the United States, Italy and Spain came samples of acute and convalescent COVID-19. The analysed material was cDNA or gDNA that came from T cells, B-cell-depleted T cells, or PBMCs.

Sequencing used peripheral blood. The rearrangement links TRBV5-8 to TRBJ2-3; weak D call: TRBD2 (7 bases). The sequence derives from a woman between 25 and 40 years old with active or convalescent COVID-19. The CDR3 DNA sequence: TGTGCCAGCAGCTGGGGGGGCGCGGGGTGCGCTAGCACAGATACGCAGTATTTT. It yields the protein CASSWGGAGCASTDTQYF. The variable domain in full, with the rest retrieved from reference TRBV5-8 and TRBJ2-3, is EAGVTQSPTHLIKTRGQQATLRCSPISGHTSVYWYQQALGLGLQFLLWYDEGEERNRGNFPPRFSGRQFPNYSSELNVNALELEDSALYLCASSWGGAGCASTDTQYFGPGTRLTVL.